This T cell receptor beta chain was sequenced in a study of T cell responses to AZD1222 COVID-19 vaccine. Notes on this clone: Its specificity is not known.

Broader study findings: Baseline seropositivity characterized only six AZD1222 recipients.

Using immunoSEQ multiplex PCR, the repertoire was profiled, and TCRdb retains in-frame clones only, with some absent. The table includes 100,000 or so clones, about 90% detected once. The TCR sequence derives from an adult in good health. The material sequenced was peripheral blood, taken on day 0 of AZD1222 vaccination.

The chain's CDR3 is CASSLYGYSNQPQHF. The CDR3 DNA is TGTGCCAGCAGTTTATACGGATATAGCAATCAGCCCCAGCATTTT. The chain joins TRBV27 to TRBJ1-5; D unclear. CDR3 length equals 15 residues. Germline V gene lookup returns CDR1 MNHEY and CDR2 SMNVEV (reference sequence). The V end lost 1 base, the J end lost 0 bases, and 7 bases lay between the germline ends.